This T cell receptor beta chain is from a study of shared clonotypes between healthy human individuals. Overall study results and limits: How much donors shared clonotypes was expected to be affected by sequencing depth. Among several donors, about 5% of naive CD4 clonotypes were found in common. Estimated richness values were generally larger in naive subsets than in memory subsets.

Assay execution took place at the deep level. The data were produced by immunoSEQ multiplex PCR, yet TCRdb's version contains in-frame clones alone and is incomplete. The data show about 2.4 million clones, with roughly nine tenths seen just once and 0.13% to 0.15% held by the top ten. V lost 5 bases to trimming and J lost 14 bases; unmatched junction nucleotides: 6. Germline values: CDR1 SGHDN, CDR2 FVKESK. CDR3 length: 14 amino acids. Concerning this clone itself: Its specificity is unknown.

Sequenced: naive CD4+ T cells sorted from blood. Subset defined: CD45RA+ positively selected. This receptor was obtained from a young man in good health. This chain connects TRBV14 to TRBJ2-4; TRBD2 matches 16 bases. The chain's CDR3 is CASSAGTSGGAKYF. The CDR3 DNA reads as TGTGCCAGCAGCGCCGGGACTAGCGGGGGGGCGAAGTACTTC.